This TCR beta chain was identified during a study of blood T cell repertoires in COVID-19. For the study at large: Both acute and convalescent COVID-19 samples were obtained from the United States, Italy and Spain. From T cells, B-cell-depleted T cells, or PBMCs came the material, which was cDNA or gDNA.

Germline V gives CDR1 LGHDT, CDR2 YNNKEL (reference sequence). The length of the CDR3 is 15 residues. V dropped 4 bases and J dropped 3; count of bases not matched to a gene: 5. In the source study's methods: Amplification from reference gene primers served as the basis for estimated nucleated cell counts. The data were produced by immunoSEQ multiplex PCR, yet TCRdb's version contains in-frame clones alone and is incomplete. For V, J and clone size, that table is used; D and trimming come from the DNA. This sample has 260,000 or so clones; over 70% occur once, and the top ten carry around 5.4%. The V and J genes are TRBV3-1 (or the pseudogene TRBV3-2) and TRBJ2-7; 11 nucleotides match TRBD1. The sequence derives from a man older than 75 with acute or convalescent COVID-19. Material for sequencing was peripheral blood. The CDR3 here is CASSLPGQGVYEQYF. For the CDR3, the DNA is TGTGCCAGCAGCCTTCCGGGACAGGGGGTCTACGAGCAGTACTTC.